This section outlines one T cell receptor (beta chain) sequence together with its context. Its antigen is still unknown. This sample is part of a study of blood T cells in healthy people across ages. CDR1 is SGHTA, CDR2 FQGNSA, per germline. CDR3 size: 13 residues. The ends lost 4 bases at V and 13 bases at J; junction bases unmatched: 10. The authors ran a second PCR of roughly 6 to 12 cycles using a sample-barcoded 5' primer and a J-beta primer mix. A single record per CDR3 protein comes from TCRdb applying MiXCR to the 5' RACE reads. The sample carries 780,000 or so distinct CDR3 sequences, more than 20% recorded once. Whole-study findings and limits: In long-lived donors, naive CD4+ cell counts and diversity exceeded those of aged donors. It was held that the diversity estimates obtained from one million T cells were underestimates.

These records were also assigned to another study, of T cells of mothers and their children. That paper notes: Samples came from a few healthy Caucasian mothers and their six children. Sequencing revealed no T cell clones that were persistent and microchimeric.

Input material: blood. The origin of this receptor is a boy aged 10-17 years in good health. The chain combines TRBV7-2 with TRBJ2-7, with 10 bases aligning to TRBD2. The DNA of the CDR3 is TGTGCCAGCAGCTCTATCTCTAGCGGGAGCCTCTACTTC. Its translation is CASSSISSGSLYF.